This T cell receptor beta chain was captured in a study of T cells after yellow fever vaccination. The CDR3 extends over 15 amino acids. Germline CDR1 is MNHEY and CDR2 is SMNVEV (reference sequence). V was pared by 6 bases and J by 0 bases, with 8 bases of the junction left unmatched. TCRdb reprocessed the 5' RACE reads via MiXCR and lists one record per CDR3 protein. The profile shows roughly 310,000 distinct CDR3 sequences, approximately 9% of them singletons. This rearrangement joins TRBV27 to TRBJ2-7; the match to TRBD2 covers 7 bases. This TCR derives from a man between 18 and 35 years old who received the YFV17D yellow fever vaccine. The sequences come from PBMCs, collected on the day of the first yellow fever vaccination. The DNA of the CDR3 is TGTGCCAGCAGACGGGGGGAGGGGCTCTCCTACGAGCAGTACTTC. Translation: CASRRGEGLSYEQYF.